The present T cell receptor (beta chain) was sequenced within a study of cytomegalovirus exposure and HLA in healthy donors. Study background: Among the approximately 400 donors who were genotyped, about 86% fell in the genetic ancestry cluster that is associated with self-reported Caucasian donors.

The PCR employed 60 Vbeta primers together with 13 Jbeta primers. Assay used: immunoSEQ multiplex PCR; TCRdb lists only in-frame clones, some missing. Seen here are tens of thousands of clones, roughly 80% observed once, and the top ten hold 0.8% to 1.1%. Notes on the study in general: Immune exposure information available was restricted to CMV serostatus.

CDR1 MDHEN and CDR2 SYDVKM come from the germline V gene. The CDR3 has 12 amino acids. The V end lost 10 bases, the J end lost 7 bases, and 16 bases lay between the germline ends. As concerns this clone: The antigen is undetermined.

The sequence was collected from a male donor in good health and CMV-seronegative. The rearrangement uses TRBV28 and TRBJ1-2; weak D call: TRBD1 (6 bases). Material for sequencing was PBMCs. CDR3: CAIGAGTRGYTF. DNA of the CDR3: TGTGCCATAGGAGCAGGGACACGTGGCTACACCTTC.